This T cell receptor beta chain was sequenced for a study of T cells in Graves' hyperthyroidism and ophthalmopathy. At least 3 on the Clinical Activity Score was recorded for ophthalmopathy patients, who also had NOSPECS grade at least 4 and duration under 3 months. Uncontrolled infection, other autoimmune disease, pregnancy and lactation each barred patients from inclusion. The authors took PBMCs from 10 ml fresh peripheral blood. RNA transcripts provided the source from which TCR beta CDR3 regions were amplified. In the first-round RT-PCR of the TCR CDR3, the HTBI primer set was used. MiXCR, applied by TCRdb to the multiplex PCR reads, yields one record per CDR3 protein. The top ten hold less than 45% of the sample, which has 250,000 to 300,000 distinct CDR3 sequences, less than 20% seen once. In germline, CDR1 is GTSNPN, CDR2 SVGIG (reference sequence). The CDR3 loop spans 15 amino acids. Trimming removed 0 bases from V and 3 bases from J, with 15 bases in between.

The sequenced sample was blood. The chain recombines TRBV30 with TRBJ2-7; no firm D call. The receptor's source is a man between 45 and 60 years old with Graves' ophthalmopathy. CDR3 loop: CAWSVSSGSYYEQYF. In nucleotides, the CDR3 is TGTGCCTGGAGTGTTAGTAGTGGCTCCTACTACGAGCAGTACTTC.